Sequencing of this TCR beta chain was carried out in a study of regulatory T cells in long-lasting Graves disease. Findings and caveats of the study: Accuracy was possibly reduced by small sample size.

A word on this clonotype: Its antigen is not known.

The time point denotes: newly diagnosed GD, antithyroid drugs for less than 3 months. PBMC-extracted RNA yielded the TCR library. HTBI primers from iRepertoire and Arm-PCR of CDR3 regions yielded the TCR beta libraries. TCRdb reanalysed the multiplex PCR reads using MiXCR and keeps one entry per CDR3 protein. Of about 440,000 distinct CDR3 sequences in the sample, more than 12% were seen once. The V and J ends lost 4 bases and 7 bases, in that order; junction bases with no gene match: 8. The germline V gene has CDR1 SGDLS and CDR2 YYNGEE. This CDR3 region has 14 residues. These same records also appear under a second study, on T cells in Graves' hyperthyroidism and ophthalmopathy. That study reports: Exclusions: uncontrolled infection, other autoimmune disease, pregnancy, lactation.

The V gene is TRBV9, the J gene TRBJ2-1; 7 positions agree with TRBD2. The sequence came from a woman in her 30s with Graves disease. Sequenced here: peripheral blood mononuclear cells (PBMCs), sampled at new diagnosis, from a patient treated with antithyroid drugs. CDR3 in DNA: TGTGCCAGCAGCCCCCGTGGGCGGGGGAATGAGCAGTTCTTC. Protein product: CASSPRGRGNEQFF.